The 25 T cell receptor beta chains below come from one sample, sequenced in a study of PD-L1 blockade in urothelial cancer. Only in-frame clones appear in the TCRdb table, and some are missing; sequencing was by immunoSEQ multiplex PCR. In the table there are some 120,000 clones, 85% to 90% of which are singletons. As to time point: peripheral blood 6 weeks after treatment start. Material: PBMCs, obtained around atezolizumab (anti-PD-L1) treatment. Every receptor here comes from a man in his sixties with urothelial cancer.

The V call is TRBV5-6, the J call TRBJ2-7; 7 bases align to TRBD2. The CDR3 runs to 14 residues. Germline V gene sequence: CDR1 SGHDT, CDR2 YYEEEE. Trimming removed 4 bases from V and 5 bases from J; junction bases left unmatched: 9. CDR3 DNA sequence: TGTGCCAGCAGCACGAGCGGGAACTACAACGAGCAGTACTTC. Translating gives CASSTSGNYNEQYF.

In nucleotides, the CDR3 is TGCGCCAGCAGCTTGTCCGGACAGAGCTCCTACGAGCAGTACTTC. Translation gives CASSLSGQSSYEQYF. V is TRBV5-1 and J is TRBJ2-7; weak D call: TRBD1 (6 bases). Germline V gene sequence: CDR1 SGHRS, CDR2 YFSETQ. The length of the CDR3 is 15 residues. V lost 1 base to trimming and J lost 0 bases, with 11 bases between them.

The chain joins TRBV7-6 to TRBJ1-1; 9 positions agree with TRBD1. The CDR3 is made up of 15 amino acids. V shed 3 bases and J 1 base; nucleotides not matched to a gene: 3. Germline V CDR1 and CDR2: SGHVS, FNYEAQ. The DNA for the CDR3 is TGTGCCAGCAGCTTCGGACAGGGGCCGAACACTGAAGCTTTCTTT. Its translation: CASSFGQGPNTEAFF.

This chain links TRBV10-3 with TRBJ2-1; 7 positions agree with TRBD2. The J segment lost 5 bases and the V segment lost 0 bases, leaving 7 bases of the junction unmatched. This CDR3 comprises 16 residues. Germline CDR1 ENHRY, CDR2 SYGVKD. CDR3 sequence: CAISESRGRADNEQFF. CDR3 in DNA: TGTGCCATCAGTGAGTCCCGGGGGAGGGCCGACAATGAGCAGTTCTTC.

This chain uses TRBV10-1 with TRBJ2-1; 9 nucleotides match TRBD1. Trimming removed 7 bases from V and 7 bases from J; junction bases left unmatched: 20. The V gene's germline CDR1 is WNHNN and CDR2 SYGVQD (reference sequence). This CDR3 contains 18 residues. DNA for the CDR3: TGCGCCAGCACTACGAAGCCCCCGGGACAGGGATCTCGGAATGAGCAGTTCTTC. The encoded protein is CASTTKPPGQGSRNEQFF.

This chain uses TRBV7-2 with TRBJ2-3; the match to TRBD2 covers 7 bases. The trim removed 5 bases at V and 2 bases at J, leaving 10 bases unmatched. This CDR3 region has 16 residues. Germline V gives CDR1 SGHTA, CDR2 FQGNSA. The CDR3, as DNA: TGTGCCAGCAGCGCCTTGGGAGCGGGAAACACAGATACGCAGTATTTT. It codes for CASSALGAGNTDTQYF.

The chain couples TRBV2 to TRBJ2-7; 9 bases map to TRBD2. The CDR3 spans 14 residues. Per the germline V gene, CDR1 is SNHLY and CDR2 is FYNNEI. V lost 6 bases to trimming and J lost 0 bases; unmatched junction nucleotides: 3. CDR3 coding DNA: TGTGCCAGCAGACTTAGCGGGAGCTCCTACGAGCAGTACTTC. Protein product: CASRLSGSSYEQYF. Using reference TRBV2 and TRBJ2-7 for the parts outside the CDR3, the full variable domain is EPEVTQTPSHQVTQMGQEVILRCVPISNHLYFYWYRQILGQKVEFLVSFYNNEISEKSEIFDDQFSVERPDGSNFTLKIRSTKLEDSAMYFCASRLSGSSYEQYFGPGTRLTVT.

The chain employs TRBV10-1 and TRBJ1-2; tentatively, D is TRBD1 (6 bases). V dropped 4 bases and J dropped 8 bases, with 14 bases sitting between them. CDR1 WNHNN and CDR2 SYGVQD come from the germline V gene (reference sequence). The CDR3 runs to 13 residues. The CDR3 loop is CASSVGTGIGYTF. CDR3 nucleotides: TGCGCCAGCAGTGTGGGTACAGGGATCGGCTACACCTTC.

This chain connects TRBV19 to TRBJ2-2, with D perhaps TRBD2 (7 bases). Per the germline V gene, CDR1 is LNHDA and CDR2 is SQIVND (reference sequence). The CDR3 has 15 amino acids. V shed 5 bases and J shed 4 bases, with 14 bases lying between them. The CDR3 DNA is TGTGCCAGTAGTTTAAGGGGAGGGGGCACCGGGGAGCTGTTTTTT. It specifies CASSLRGGGTGELFF.

CDR3 nucleotides: TGTGCCAGCAGCGTAGCGTCCCCCTACGAGCAGTACTTC. Translation: CASSVASPYEQYF. The V call is TRBV9, the J call TRBJ2-7, with D hard to call. The CDR3 runs to 13 residues. Per the germline V gene, CDR1 is SGDLS and CDR2 is YYNGEE. V lost 0 bases to trimming and J lost 2 bases, with 6 bases between them.

The gene calls are TRBV5-6 and TRBJ2-5, with 11 bases matching TRBD2. CDR1 and CDR2 from the germline V gene are SGHDT and YYEEEE. The CDR3 has 17 residues. V gave up 1 base and J gave up 5 bases; unmatched junction bases: 10. CDR3 residues: CASSLRVLAGDWETQYF. The DNA of the CDR3 is TGTGCCAGCAGCTTGAGGGTACTAGCGGGAGATTGGGAGACCCAGTACTTC.

The V call is TRBV4-3, the J call TRBJ2-1, with 9 positions matching TRBD2. Germline V gives CDR1 LGHNA, CDR2 YSLEER. CDR3 length: 14 amino acids. V shed 3 bases, J shed 6 bases, and the junction held 3 bases outside the gene matches. The CDR3 protein is CASSHVSGSNEQFF. CDR3 DNA sequence: TGCGCCAGCAGCCACGTTAGCGGGAGCAATGAGCAGTTCTTC.

This clone showed up just once. The V and J genes are TRBV5-1 and TRBJ2-5, with TRBD2 identical over 8 bases. The length of the CDR3 is 15 residues. Looked up from germline, CDR1 is SGHRS and CDR2 is YFSETQ. Trimming at V came to 4 bases and at J to 3 bases, leaving 8 bases not matched to a gene. The CDR3: CASSPGGTREETQYF. The CDR3 bases are TGCGCCAGCAGCCCGGGAGGGACTAGGGAAGAGACCCAGTACTTC.

The chain recombines TRBV27 with TRBJ2-5; 12 nucleotides match TRBD1. CDR3 length: 17 residues. J gave up 4 bases and V 5 bases, and 11 bases lay outside the gene matches. CDR1 is MNHEY and CDR2 is SMNVEV in the germline V gene (reference sequence). Here the CDR3 reads CASSRGSGTGGRETQYF. The CDR3 DNA is TGTGCCAGCAGTCGCGGATCCGGGACAGGGGGCAGAGAGACCCAGTACTTC.

V is TRBV27 and J is TRBJ2-1, with 7 bases aligning to TRBD1. From germline, CDR1 is MNHEY and CDR2 SMNVEV (reference sequence). After removal of 8 bases from V and 3 bases from J, the junction contained 7 bases not matched to a gene. This CDR3 region has 14 residues. CDR3: CASAPGQYYNEQFF. The CDR3 region has the DNA TGTGCCAGCGCTCCGGGACAGTACTACAATGAGCAGTTCTTC.

The V gene is TRBV18, the J gene TRBJ2-6; D unclear. V was pared by 7 bases and J by 0 bases, with 7 bases between. Germline values: CDR1 KGHSH, CDR2 LQKENI. The CDR3 consists of 14 residues. CDR3 amino acids: CASLRDSGANVLTF. CDR3 in DNA: TGTGCCAGCTTGAGAGACTCTGGGGCCAACGTCCTGACTTTC.

A single count supports this clone. V and J are TRBV6-5 and TRBJ1-1; D unresolved. The V gene's germline CDR1 is MNHEY and CDR2 SVGAGI. The CDR3 sequence is 14 residues long. Trimming removed 0 bases at V and 5 bases at J, with 10 bases between. CDR3 DNA sequence: TGTGCCAGCAGTTACTCGTTGCGGGGAACTGAAGCTTTCTTT. Amino acid sequence: CASSYSLRGTEAFF.

The CDR3 reads CSVIRAGQETQYF. The CDR3, as DNA: TGCAGCGTTATCAGGGCTGGGCAAGAGACCCAGTACTTC. V and J are TRBV29-1 and TRBJ2-5, with TRBD1 as a possible D gene (5 bases). Trimming removed 5 bases from V and 2 bases from J, with 12 bases in between. The CDR3 has 13 residues. Germline CDR1 SQVTM, CDR2 ANQGSEA.

In its sample, this clone was seen once. The chain employs TRBV27 and TRBJ1-2; 9 bases are a match to TRBD1. This CDR3 contains 13 residues. V lost 4 bases and J lost 6; bases outside the gene matches: 3. CDR1 and CDR2 (germline): MNHEY, SMNVEV (reference sequence). The CDR3 sequence is CASSYRGLDGYTF. In DNA form, the CDR3 reads TGTGCCAGCAGTTACAGGGGGCTTGATGGCTACACCTTC.

This clone was observed a single time. The chain couples TRBV6-1 to TRBJ1-4; 7 bases agree with TRBD1. Germline loops: CDR1 MNHNS, CDR2 SASEGT. With V trimmed by 1 base and J by 6 bases, 8 bases remained unmatched. This CDR3 is built from 16 residues. The CDR3 loop reads CASSEGWRGPDEKLFF. CDR3 sequence (DNA): TGTGCCAGCAGTGAAGGGTGGAGGGGGCCGGATGAAAAACTGTTTTTT.

This chain connects TRBV7-6 to TRBJ1-1, with a tentative D call TRBD1 (5 bases). CDR1 and CDR2 from the germline V gene are SGHVS and FNYEAQ. Trimming took 1 base from V and 9 from J, leaving 15 bases between them. The CDR3 spans 14 residues. The CDR3 is CASSLVTRGGQAFF. The CDR3 nucleotides are TGTGCCAGCAGCTTAGTAACAAGGGGAGGACAAGCTTTCTTT.

V and J are TRBV27 and TRBJ1-5; 7 bases map to TRBD1. The CDR3 is 19 amino acids. The junction had 14 bases not matched to a gene; V was cut back by 2 bases and J by 1 base. CDR1 and CDR2 (germline): MNHEY, SMNVEV (reference sequence). The CDR3 region has the DNA TGTGCCAGCAGTTTACCAACCGGAAGACAGGGAGAAAGCAATCAGCCCCAGCATTTT. Translated: CASSLPTGRQGESNQPQHF.

The V gene is TRBV4-1, the J gene TRBJ1-4; 7 bases fit TRBD1. V was pared by 4 bases and J by 10 bases, with 18 bases of the junction left unmatched. This CDR3 region has 17 residues. Germline CDR1 MGHRA, CDR2 YSYEKL. The CDR3 loop is CASSPNQMETGVGKLFF. The CDR3 DNA is TGCGCCAGCAGCCCTAACCAGATGGAAACAGGGGTAGGAAAACTGTTTTTT.

The genes are TRBV6-4 and TRBJ1-1; 7 bases are shared with TRBD1. Germline V CDR1 and CDR2: MRHNA, SNTAGT. The CDR3 loop spans 14 amino acids. V lost 8 bases, J lost 2 bases, and 8 bases stayed unmatched. This chain's CDR3 is CASRSGTANTEAFF. The CDR3 DNA sequence: TGTGCCAGCCGGTCCGGGACAGCCAACACTGAAGCTTTCTTT.

The CDR3, as DNA: TGTGCCAGCAGCCCCACGGGGGAACGGGATGAAAAACTGTTTTTT. Its translation is CASSPTGERDEKLFF. The J gene is TRBJ1-4, the V gene TRBV14, with D perhaps TRBD1 (5 bases). Trimming stripped 4 bases from V and 6 bases from J, with 15 bases between. The CDR3 spans 15 residues. Per the germline V gene, CDR1 is SGHDN and CDR2 is FVKESK.